Given below is one T cell receptor (beta chain) in context. Its antigen is not identified. TCRdb called the 5' RACE reads again in MiXCR, with one record for every CDR3 protein. The sample comprises around 340,000 distinct CDR3 sequences, 21% of which are singletons, and 9.5% to 15% rests with the top ten. The sample originates from a study of T-cell memory formation after mild COVID-19. Study observations and caveats: SARS-CoV-2 specificity of second-wave clones peaking day 37 was unconfirmed.

CDR1 LGHDT and CDR2 YNNKEL come from the germline V gene (reference sequence). Trimming pared 4 bases from V and 2 bases from J, leaving 11 bases between. The CDR3 runs 14 residues. The chain joins TRBV3-1 to TRBJ2-5; D unresolved. The TCR originated in an adult woman who had mild COVID-19 (a few samples of this study predate the infection). Cell type and time point are not known. The sequencing sample was made of PBMCs or a T cell subset sorted from them (not recorded which). The CDR3 bases are TGTGCCAGCAGCCCAAGGACCCTGCAAGAGACCCAGTACTTC. Translated, it gives CASSPRTLQETQYF.